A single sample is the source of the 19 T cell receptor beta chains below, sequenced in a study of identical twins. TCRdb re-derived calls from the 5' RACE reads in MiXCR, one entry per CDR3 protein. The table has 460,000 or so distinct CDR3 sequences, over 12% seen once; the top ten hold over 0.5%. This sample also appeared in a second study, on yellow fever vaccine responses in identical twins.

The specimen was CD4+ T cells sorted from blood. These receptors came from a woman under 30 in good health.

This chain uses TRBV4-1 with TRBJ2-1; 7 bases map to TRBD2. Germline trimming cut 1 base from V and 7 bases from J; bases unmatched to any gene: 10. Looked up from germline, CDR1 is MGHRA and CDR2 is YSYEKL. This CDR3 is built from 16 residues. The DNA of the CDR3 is TGCGCCAGCAGCCAAGTCGGGAGGACGATCAAAAATGAGCAGTTCTTC. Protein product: CASSQVGRTIKNEQFF.

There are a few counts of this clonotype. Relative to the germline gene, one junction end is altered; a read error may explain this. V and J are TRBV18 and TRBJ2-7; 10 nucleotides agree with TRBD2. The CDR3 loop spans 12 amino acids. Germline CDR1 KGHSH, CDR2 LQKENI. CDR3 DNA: TGTGCCAGCTCACAGGGGACTAGCGTCCAGGACTTC. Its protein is CASSQGTSVQDF. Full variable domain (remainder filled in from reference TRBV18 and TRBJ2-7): NAGVMQNPRHLVRRRGQEARLRCSPMKGHSHVYWYRQLPEEGLKFMVYLQKENIIDESGMPKERFSAEFPKEGPSILRIQQVVRGDSAAYFCASSQGTSVQDFGPGTRLTVT.

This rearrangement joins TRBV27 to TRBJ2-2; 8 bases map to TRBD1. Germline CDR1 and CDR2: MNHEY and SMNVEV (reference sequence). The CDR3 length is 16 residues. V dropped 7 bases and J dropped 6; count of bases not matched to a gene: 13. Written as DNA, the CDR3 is TGTGCCAGCAACCCCGCCCGGACAGGGCTATCCGGGGAGCTGTTTTTT. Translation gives CASNPARTGLSGELFF.

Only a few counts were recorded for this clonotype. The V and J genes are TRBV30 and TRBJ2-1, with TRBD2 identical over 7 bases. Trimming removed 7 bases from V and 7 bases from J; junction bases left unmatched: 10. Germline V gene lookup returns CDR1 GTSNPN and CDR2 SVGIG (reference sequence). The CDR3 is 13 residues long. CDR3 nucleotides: TGTGCCTCGGGGCGGGGGTTCGGGAATGAGCAGTTCTTC. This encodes CASGRGFGNEQFF.

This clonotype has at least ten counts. The CDR3 coding sequence is TGTGCCAGCAGCCGATTATCTTTGGACAGGGGGCTGGTCGAGCAGTACTTC. Encoded protein: CASSRLSLDRGLVEQYF. The chain recombines TRBV4-2 with TRBJ2-7; TRBD1 matches at 11 bases. CDR1 LGHNA and CDR2 YNFKEQ come from the germline V gene. The CDR3 length is 17 residues. V lost 4 bases to trimming and J lost 6 bases; unmatched junction nucleotides: 14.

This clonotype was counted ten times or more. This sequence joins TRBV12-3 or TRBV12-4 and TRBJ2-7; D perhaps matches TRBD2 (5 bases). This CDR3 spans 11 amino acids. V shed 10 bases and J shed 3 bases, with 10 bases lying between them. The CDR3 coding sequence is TGTGCCACCGGACGGGGCTACGAGCAGTACTTC. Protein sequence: CATGRGYEQYF.

Here the CDR3 reads CAISAPGQGYEQYF. CDR3 coding DNA: TGTGCCATCTCCGCCCCGGGACAGGGCTACGAGCAGTACTTC. This chain connects TRBV10-3 to TRBJ2-7; 9 nucleotides agree with TRBD1. Trimming at V came to 8 bases and at J to 3 bases, leaving 8 bases not matched to a gene. This CDR3 comprises 14 residues. Germline values: CDR1 ENHRY, CDR2 SYGVKD.

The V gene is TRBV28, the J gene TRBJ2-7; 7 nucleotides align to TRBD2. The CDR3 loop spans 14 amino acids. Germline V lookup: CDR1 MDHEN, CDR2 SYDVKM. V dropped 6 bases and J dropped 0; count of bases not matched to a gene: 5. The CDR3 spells CASRVAGSSYEQYF. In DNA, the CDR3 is TGTGCCAGCAGGGTAGCGGGCAGCTCCTACGAGCAGTACTTC.

CDR3 in amino acids: CASRRDGISYEQYF. In DNA, the CDR3 is TGTGCCAGCAGACGGGACGGAATCTCCTACGAGCAGTACTTC. This rearrangement joins TRBV6-2 or TRBV6-3 to TRBJ2-7; TRBD1 or TRBD2 may be the D gene (5 bases each). Germline V gives CDR1 MNHEY, CDR2 SVGEGT. There are 14 residues in the CDR3. Deletions cut 6 bases from V and 0 bases from J, with 12 bases between.

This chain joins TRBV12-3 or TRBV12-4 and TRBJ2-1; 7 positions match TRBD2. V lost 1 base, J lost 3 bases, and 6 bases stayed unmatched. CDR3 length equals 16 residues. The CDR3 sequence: CASSLGAGVLYNEQFF. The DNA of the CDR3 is TGTGCCAGCAGTTTAGGGGCGGGAGTTCTCTACAATGAGCAGTTCTTC.

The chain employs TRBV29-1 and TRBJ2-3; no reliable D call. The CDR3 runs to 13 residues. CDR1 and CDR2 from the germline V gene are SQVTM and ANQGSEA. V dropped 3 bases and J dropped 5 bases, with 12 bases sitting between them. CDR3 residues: CSVDGGFVDTQYF. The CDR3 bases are TGCAGCGTTGATGGTGGCTTCGTAGATACGCAGTATTTT.

As DNA, the CDR3 is TGCAGTGCTAGAGATAGCGCCCGATTGGCGGGCCAGCAGTTCTTC. This encodes CSARDSARLAGQQFF. The J gene is TRBJ2-1, the V gene TRBV20-1, with a weak D call TRBD2 (5 bases). Germline V gene lookup returns CDR1 DFQATT and CDR2 SNEGSKA (reference sequence). The V gene lost 0 bases and the J gene lost 11 bases, with 20 bases spanning the gap. This CDR3 is built from 15 residues.

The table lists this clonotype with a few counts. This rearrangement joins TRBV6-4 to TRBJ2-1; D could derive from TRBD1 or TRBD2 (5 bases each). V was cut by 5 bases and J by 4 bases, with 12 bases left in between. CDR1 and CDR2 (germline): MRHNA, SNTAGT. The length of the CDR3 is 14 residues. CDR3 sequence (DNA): TGTGCCAGCAGTAGTGGGACCCGTTACAATGAGCAGTTCTTC. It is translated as CASSSGTRYNEQFF.

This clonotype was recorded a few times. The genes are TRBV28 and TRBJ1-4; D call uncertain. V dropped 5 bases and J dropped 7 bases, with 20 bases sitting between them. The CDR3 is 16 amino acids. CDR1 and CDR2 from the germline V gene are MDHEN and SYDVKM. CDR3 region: CASSAQFGGRREKLFF. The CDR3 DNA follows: TGTGCCAGCAGTGCCCAGTTCGGTGGGAGACGTGAAAAACTGTTTTTT.

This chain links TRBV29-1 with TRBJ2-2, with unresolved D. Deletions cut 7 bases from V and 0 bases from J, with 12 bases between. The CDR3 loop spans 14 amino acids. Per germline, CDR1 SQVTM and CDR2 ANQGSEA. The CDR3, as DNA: TGCAGCGCCCCGGTGGGATCGAACACCGGGGAGCTGTTTTTT. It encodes CSAPVGSNTGELFF.

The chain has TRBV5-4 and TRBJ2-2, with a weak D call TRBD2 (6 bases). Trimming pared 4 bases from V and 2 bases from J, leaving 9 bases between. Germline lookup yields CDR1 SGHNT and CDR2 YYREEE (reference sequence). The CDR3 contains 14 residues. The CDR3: CASSGRTNTGELFF. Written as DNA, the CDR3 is TGTGCCAGCAGCGGGAGGACCAACACCGGGGAGCTGTTTTTT.

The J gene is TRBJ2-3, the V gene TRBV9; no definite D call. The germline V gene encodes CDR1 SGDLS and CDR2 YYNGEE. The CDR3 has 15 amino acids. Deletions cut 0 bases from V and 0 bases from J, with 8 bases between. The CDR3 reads CASSVETASTDTQYF. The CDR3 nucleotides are TGTGCCAGCAGCGTAGAAACTGCTAGCACAGATACGCAGTATTTT.

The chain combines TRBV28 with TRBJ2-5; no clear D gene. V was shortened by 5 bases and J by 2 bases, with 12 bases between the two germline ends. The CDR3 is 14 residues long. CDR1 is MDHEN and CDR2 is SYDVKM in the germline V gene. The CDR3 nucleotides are TGTGCCAGCAGTCCGGGCACCCTTCAAGAGACCCAGTACTTC. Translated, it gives CASSPGTLQETQYF.

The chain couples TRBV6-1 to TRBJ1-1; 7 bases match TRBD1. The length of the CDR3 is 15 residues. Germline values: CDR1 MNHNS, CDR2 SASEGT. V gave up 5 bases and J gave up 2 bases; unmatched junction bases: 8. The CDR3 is CASSTRDSYNTEAFF. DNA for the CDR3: TGTGCCAGCAGTACCCGGGACAGCTACAACACTGAAGCTTTCTTT.